This entry lists 28 T cell receptor beta chains sequenced from one sample in a study of T cell repertoires in cytomegalovirus infection. TCRdb redid the calling of the reads with MiXCR, one entry per CDR3 protein. The data show 250,000 to 300,000 distinct CDR3 sequences, roughly 24% seen once. Specimen: PBMCs. The receptors were sampled from a human donor in good health (CMV status not recorded). Some clones in this sample may be carry-over from other donors' samples.

This chain connects TRBV13 to TRBJ2-7; 10 positions match TRBD1. CDR1 is PRHDT and CDR2 is FYEKMQ in the germline V gene (reference sequence). V lost 6 bases and J lost 7; bases outside the gene matches: 12. This CDR3 spans 15 amino acids. The CDR3 DNA reads as TGTGCCAGCAGGGGGAGGACAGGGGGAGGACGGGAGCAGTACTTC. This codes for CASRGRTGGGREQYF.

The rearrangement uses TRBV10-3 and TRBJ1-3; D is unresolved. This CDR3 region has 15 residues. Trimming took off 4 bases at V and 2 bases at J, with 12 bases between the two ends. The germline V gene encodes CDR1 ENHRY and CDR2 SYGVKD. The CDR3 here is CAISGVAWAGNTIYF. The CDR3 nucleotides read TGTGCCATCAGTGGGGTCGCTTGGGCTGGAAACACCATATATTTT.

The V and J genes are TRBV7-2 and TRBJ1-1; possibly TRBD1 for D (5 bases). CDR1 SGHTA and CDR2 FQGNSA come from the germline V gene. The CDR3 is 14 residues long. Trimming took 0 bases from V and 10 from J, leaving 15 bases between them. The CDR3 sequence: CASSLAGTAGPAFF. CDR3 nucleotides: TGTGCCAGCAGCTTAGCTGGGACGGCGGGGCCAGCTTTCTTT.

This clonotype appeared many times. This chain connects TRBV28 to TRBJ1-4, with no clear D. Trimming removed 10 bases at V and 3 bases at J, with 18 bases between. The V gene's germline CDR1 is MDHEN and CDR2 SYDVKM. This CDR3 contains 15 residues. CDR3 loop: CATLPVGRANEKLFF. DNA for the CDR3: TGTGCCACCCTCCCCGTAGGGCGGGCTAATGAAAAACTGTTTTTT.

This clonotype appeared a few times. The V and J genes are TRBV10-3 and TRBJ2-5; 14 bases fit TRBD2. V lost 11 bases, J lost 4 bases, and 6 bases stayed unmatched. CDR1 ENHRY and CDR2 SYGVKD come from the germline V gene. The length of the CDR3 is 14 residues. The CDR3 protein is CAHGTSGGGETQYF. The CDR3 DNA follows: TGTGCCCATGGGACTAGCGGGGGAGGAGAGACCCAGTACTTC.

This clonotype was seen many times. CDR3: CASSTEQGRTEAFF. The CDR3 nucleotides read TGTGCCAGCAGTACCGAACAGGGACGGACTGAAGCTTTCTTT. The gene calls are TRBV28 and TRBJ1-1; tentative D call: TRBD1 (6 bases). The CDR3 extends over 14 amino acids. Trimming shortened V by 5 bases and J by 5 bases, and 15 bases separated the two germline ends. Germline values: CDR1 MDHEN, CDR2 SYDVKM.

The genes are TRBV11-2 and TRBJ2-3, with 10 bases identical to TRBD1. The germline V gene encodes CDR1 SGHAT and CDR2 FQNNGV. V was pared by 2 bases and J by 1 base, with 6 bases of the junction left unmatched. The length of the CDR3 is 17 residues. CDR3 residues: CASSLTGQGTGTDTQYF. The CDR3 bases are TGTGCCAGCAGCTTAACGGGACAGGGGACCGGCACAGATACGCAGTATTTT.

The chain recombines TRBV7-9 with TRBJ1-3; D gene unclear. The germline gives CDR1 SEHNR, CDR2 FQNEAQ (reference sequence). V was shortened by 6 bases and J by 0 bases, with 12 bases between the two germline ends. The length of the CDR3 is 15 residues. This CDR3 reads CASRVTGSSGNTIYF. CDR3 nucleotides: TGTGCCAGCAGGGTGACTGGAAGCTCTGGAAACACCATATATTTT.

The V gene is TRBV29-1, the J gene TRBJ2-1; 9 bases are a match to TRBD1. The CDR3 consists of 12 residues. Germline V gene lookup returns CDR1 SQVTM and CDR2 ANQGSEA. J gave up 15 bases and V 4 bases, and 10 bases lay outside the gene matches. The CDR3 loop reads CSVGSYTGGTFF. The CDR3 DNA follows: TGCAGCGTTGGAAGTTACACAGGGGGCACGTTCTTC.

This clonotype came up many times. The rearrangement joins TRBV7-2 to TRBJ2-7; tentative D call: TRBD2 (6 bases). The CDR3 is 12 amino acids. V lost 5 bases and J 3 bases, leaving 8 bases between the germline ends. Germline assignment: CDR1 SGHTA and CDR2 FQGNSA. The CDR3 sequence is CASSPGSYEQYF. DNA for the CDR3: TGTGCCAGCAGCCCCGGGAGCTACGAGCAGTACTTC. The variable domain in full, completed from reference TRBV7-2 and TRBJ2-7, reads GAGVSQSPSNKVTEKGKDVELRCDPISGHTALYWYRQSLGQGLEFLIYFQGNSAPDKSGLPSDRFSAERTGGSVSTLTIQRTQQEDSAVYLCASSPGSYEQYFGPGTRLTVT.

The V call is TRBV7-9, the J call TRBJ1-6; D remains unclear. CDR1 SEHNR and CDR2 FQNEAQ come from the germline V gene (reference sequence). Between the trimmed V and J ends, which lost 4 bases and 7 bases, there was a span of 8 bases. CDR3 size: 13 residues. The chain's CDR3 is CASSSVLNSPLHF. CDR3 DNA sequence: TGTGCCAGCAGCTCGGTCTTAAATTCACCCCTCCACTTT.

This clonotype was seen repeatedly, ten times or more. The chain has TRBV7-2 and TRBJ2-7; D might be TRBD1 or TRBD2, each matching 5 bases. The CDR3 contains 14 residues. V lost 9 bases and J lost 0, with 15 bases in between. Germline CDR1 reads SGHTA; CDR2 reads FQGNSA. Here the CDR3 reads CASVPGRNSYEQYF. CDR3 DNA: TGTGCCAGTGTTCCGGGACGTAACTCCTACGAGCAGTACTTC.

V is TRBV30 and J is TRBJ2-1, with 10 bases aligning to TRBD2. Trimming took 0 bases from V and 6 from J; bases not matched to a gene: 5. The CDR3 is 15 residues long. The germline V gene encodes CDR1 GTSNPN and CDR2 SVGIG (reference sequence). CDR3 nucleotides: TGTGCCTGGAGTGTACTAGCGGGGAGGTTCAATGAGCAGTTCTTC. This sequence encodes CAWSVLAGRFNEQFF.

J is TRBJ1-1 and V is TRBV28; D remains ambiguous. The germline CDR1 and CDR2 sequences are MDHEN and SYDVKM. The CDR3 is 13 residues long. V lost 2 bases, J lost 1 base, and 5 bases lay in between. This CDR3 reads CASSLLWNTEAFF. For the CDR3, the DNA is TGTGCCAGCAGTTTACTGTGGAACACTGAAGCTTTCTTT.

This chain links TRBV7-9 with TRBJ1-5; maybe TRBD1 (5 bases). V lost 3 bases, J lost 6 bases, and 12 bases lay in between. CDR3 length equals 14 residues. Germline lookup yields CDR1 SEHNR and CDR2 FQNEAQ (reference sequence). DNA of the CDR3: TGTGCCAGCAGCTTTGAGGGGAATGCTCAGCCCCAGCATTTT. Translated, it gives CASSFEGNAQPQHF.

The V gene is TRBV6-5, the J gene TRBJ2-3; D unresolved. Germline-derived CDR1 and CDR2 are MNHEY and SVGAGI. Trimming removed 2 bases from V and 2 bases from J, with 11 bases in between. The CDR3 is made up of 15 amino acids. Here the CDR3 reads CASSYVGGSTDTQYF. CDR3 coding DNA: TGTGCCAGCAGTTACGTCGGCGGTTCCACAGATACGCAGTATTTT.

This clonotype was seen ten or more times. The CDR3 loop reads CASTTIGTSVHEQFF. The CDR3 DNA reads TGTGCCAGCACCACGATAGGGACTAGCGTGCATGAGCAGTTCTTC. V gene TRBV7-9 combines with J gene TRBJ2-1, with 10 nucleotides matching TRBD2. The CDR3 covers 15 residues. Germline V CDR1 and CDR2: SEHNR, FQNEAQ (reference sequence). Germline trimming cut 7 bases from V and 8 bases from J; bases unmatched to any gene: 11.

The table lists this clonotype with many counts. The CDR3 DNA is TGTGCCAGCAGCTCCGTCTACGGGGATACGCAGTATTTT. This encodes CASSSVYGDTQYF. The chain carries TRBV7-2 and TRBJ2-3; D is unresolved. This CDR3 region has 13 residues. Trimming left V 4 bases short and J 6 bases short, with 11 bases between. Per the germline V gene, CDR1 is SGHTA and CDR2 is FQGNSA.

The count of this clonotype is one. This chain links TRBV27 with TRBJ2-2; 11 bases line up with TRBD2. The CDR3 totals 16 residues. Per the germline V gene, CDR1 is MNHEY and CDR2 is SMNVEV (reference sequence). V trimming: 5 bases; J trimming: 4 bases; junction bases outside the gene matches: 6. CDR3 sequence reads: CASSRPGTSGTGELFF. CDR3 DNA: TGTGCCAGCAGTCGCCCCGGGACTAGCGGCACCGGGGAGCTGTTTTTT.

This clonotype was seen at least ten times. This CDR3 reads CASSFGQNLYGYTF. The CDR3 nucleotides are TGTGCCAGCAGCTTTGGACAGAATCTCTATGGCTACACCTTC. The chain joins TRBV7-2 to TRBJ1-2; weak D call: TRBD1 (6 bases). From germline, CDR1 is SGHTA and CDR2 FQGNSA. The V end lost 3 bases, the J end lost 4 bases, and 12 bases lay between the germline ends. The CDR3 runs to 14 residues. The full variable domain, rest sourced from reference TRBV7-2 and TRBJ1-2, is GAGVSQSPSNKVTEKGKDVELRCDPISGHTALYWYRQSLGQGLEFLIYFQGNSAPDKSGLPSDRFSAERTGGSVSTLTIQRTQQEDSAVYLCASSFGQNLYGYTFGSGTRLTVV.

V gene TRBV7-9 combines with J gene TRBJ2-3, with D perhaps matching TRBD2 (8 bases). The length of the CDR3 is 19 residues. V lost 2 bases, J lost 1 base, and 22 bases lay in between. Germline-derived CDR1 and CDR2 are SEHNR and FQNEAQ (reference sequence). CDR3 sequence: CASSLLSAGGGTGTDTQYF. DNA of the CDR3: TGTGCCAGCAGCTTATTGAGTGCTGGCGGGGGGACAGGCACAGATACGCAGTATTTT.

The chain recombines TRBV20-1 with TRBJ2-5, with 9 bases aligning to TRBD2. Germline V lookup: CDR1 DFQATT, CDR2 SNEGSKA (reference sequence). The CDR3 is made up of 14 amino acids. The junction had 6 bases not matched to a gene; V was cut back by 3 bases and J by 4 bases. CDR3 residues: CSARRPSGTETQYF. The CDR3 DNA is TGCAGTGCTAGGCGGCCTAGCGGGACAGAGACCCAGTACTTC.

This clonotype turned up a few times. The chain has TRBV25-1 and TRBJ1-2, with D perhaps matching TRBD1 (6 bases). The CDR3 has 13 residues. Germline CDR1 reads MGHDK; CDR2 reads SYGVNS. Trimming took 10 bases from V and 1 from J, leaving 13 bases between them. The CDR3, as DNA: TGTGCCACTAAGGGACAATATAACTATGGCTACACCTTC. Residues: CATKGQYNYGYTF.

This clonotype was seen many times. V gene TRBV7-6 combines with J gene TRBJ2-7; D may match TRBD1 or TRBD2 (6 bases each). Germline lookup yields CDR1 SGHVS and CDR2 FNYEAQ. The CDR3 has 16 residues. Trimming removed 5 bases at V and 2 bases at J, with 19 bases between. Here the CDR3 reads CASSPLAGGSAYEQYF. For the CDR3, the DNA is TGTGCCAGCAGCCCACTTGCCGGGGGCAGCGCCTACGAGCAGTACTTC.

This clonotype was seen a few times. The chain links TRBV7-2 to TRBJ1-3; TRBD1 is a possible D gene (5 bases). This CDR3 is built from 17 residues. V was clipped by 3 bases and J by 1 base, with 16 bases between them. Per germline, CDR1 SGHTA and CDR2 FQGNSA. This CDR3 reads CASSFLAAGGSGNTIYF. The CDR3 DNA reads TGTGCCAGCAGCTTTCTCGCGGCGGGGGGTTCTGGAAACACCATATATTTT. The full variable domain, its missing parts supplied by reference TRBV7-2 and TRBJ1-3, is GAGVSQSPSNKVTEKGKDVELRCDPISGHTALYWYRQSLGQGLEFLIYFQGNSAPDKSGLPSDRFSAERTGGSVSTLTIQRTQQEDSAVYLCASSFLAAGGSGNTIYFGEGSWLTVV.

This chain uses TRBV28 with TRBJ2-7; the match to TRBD2 covers 10 bases. V was clipped by 6 bases and J by 4 bases; unmatched bases: 12. The CDR3 covers 16 residues. Per germline, CDR1 MDHEN and CDR2 SYDVKM. The CDR3 region is CASSRPASGRAYEQYF. The CDR3 coding sequence is TGTGCCAGCAGCCGACCTGCGAGCGGGAGGGCGTACGAGCAGTACTTC. The full variable domain, rest sourced from reference TRBV28 and TRBJ2-7, is DVKVTQSSRYLVKRTGEKVFLECVQDMDHENMFWYRQDPGLGLRLIYFSYDVKMKEKGDIPEGYSVSREKKERFSLILESASTNQTSMYLCASSRPASGRAYEQYFGPGTRLTVT.

The chain links TRBV4-1 to TRBJ1-2; no clear D gene. CDR1 and CDR2 (germline): MGHRA, YSYEKL. The V end was cut by 4 bases, the J end by 7 bases, with 25 bases between. This CDR3 region has 17 residues. CDR3 in amino acids: CASSLRGQQTSLPGYTF. The CDR3 nucleotides are TGCGCCAGCAGCCTCCGTGGGCAGCAAACCTCCCTTCCTGGCTACACCTTC.

The rearrangement joins TRBV19 to TRBJ2-1; 9 nucleotides agree with TRBD1. This CDR3 spans 14 amino acids. The ends lost 7 bases at V and 8 bases at J; junction bases unmatched: 9. CDR1 is LNHDA and CDR2 is SQIVND in the germline V gene (reference sequence). CDR3 nucleotides: TGTGCCAGTAAGGTGACAGGGGGTTCGGATGAGCAGTTCTTC. Translating gives CASKVTGGSDEQFF.